This T cell receptor (beta chain) was captured by sequencing in a study of tumor and adjacent non-tumor tissue in lung cancer. Findings of the study overall: Higher tumor TCR diversity was associated with shorter survival. Compared with tumor, normal lung showed significantly lower TCR diversity. In normal lung, the top 100 clones were significantly more dominant than in tumor.

As for this clonotype: As yet, its antigen is unknown. As the CDR3 is not closed by the conserved phenylalanine or tryptophan, this likely results from a read error.

The CDR3 has 14 residues. The ends lost 6 bases at V and 9 bases at J; junction bases unmatched: 6. CDR1 and CDR2 (germline): DFQATT, SNEGSKA (reference sequence). A modified ARM-PCR protocol with three rounds of nested PCR amplified TCRbeta. In TCRdb, the multiplex PCR reads were re-called with MiXCR into one record per CDR3 protein. The table includes about 200,000 distinct CDR3 sequences, less than 80% detected once. This sample's RNA came from whole unsorted tissue. The receptor's source is a man in his 60s with non-small cell lung cancer. The sample taken for sequencing was lung tumor tissue. This rearrangement joins TRBV20-1 to TRBJ2-1; 15 nucleotides match TRBD2. The CDR3 spells CSAIGLAGGIEQFV. DNA of the CDR3: TGCAGTGCGATTGGACTAGCGGGAGGGATTGAGCAGTTCGTC.